Following are 3 T cell receptor beta chains from one sample sequenced in a study of shared clonotypes between healthy human individuals. TCRdb keeps only in-frame clones here, not all; method: immunoSEQ multiplex PCR. Here the sample spans 2 million to 3 million clones, 80% to 95% being singletons. Material for sequencing was naive CD4+ T cells from PBMCs. Sample subset: CD45RA+ positively selected. Receptors originate from a man aged 18 to 29 in good health. Some clones in this sample may be carry-over from other donors' samples.

The chain combines TRBV6-5 with TRBJ2-5; D ambiguous. Germline CDR1 and CDR2: MNHEY and SVGAGI. This CDR3 spans 14 amino acids. The ends were cut back, 6 bases at V and 5 bases at J, with 16 bases in the middle. CDR3 region: CASSWSHRKETQYF. In DNA, the CDR3 is TGTGCCAGCAGCTGGAGCCATAGGAAGGAGACCCAGTACTTC.

CDR3 sequence reads: CASREDENYGYTF. CDR3 bases: TGTGCCAGCAGGGAGGATGAGAACTATGGCTACACCTTC. This chain links TRBV28 with TRBJ1-2; D gene uncertain. V lost 6 bases and J 2 bases, leaving 10 bases between the germline ends. Germline V gene sequence: CDR1 MDHEN, CDR2 SYDVKM. The CDR3 is 13 residues long.

The chain joins TRBV7-9 to TRBJ1-2, with 9 bases that match TRBD1. Per the germline V gene, CDR1 is SEHNR and CDR2 is FQNEAQ (reference sequence). The CDR3 loop spans 14 amino acids. J was trimmed by 3 bases and V by 5 bases; bases with no gene match: 4. Here the CDR3 DNA reads TGTGCCAGCAGCGTCGACAGGGGGGACTATGGCTACACCTTC. Translation: CASSVDRGDYGYTF.